The 26 T cell receptor beta chains given below trace back to one sample, sequenced in a study of CD8 T cells in ankylosing spondylitis. TCRdb re-derived calls from the 5' RACE reads in MiXCR, one entry per CDR3 protein. The sample lists about 160,000 distinct CDR3 sequences; 18% were seen once. The sequenced material came from blood, either unsorted or a sorted T cell fraction (not recorded which). These receptor sequences come from a male donor with ankylosing spondylitis or in good health (not recorded which).

The chain joins TRBV6-2 or TRBV6-3 to TRBJ2-4, with TRBD1 as a possible D gene (5 bases). The CDR3 sequence is 17 residues long. V was cut by 2 bases and J by 0 bases, with 14 bases left in between. Looked up from germline, CDR1 is MNHEY and CDR2 is SVGEGT. CDR3 DNA: TGTGCCAGCAGTTACCGGGCAGGGCCACTAGCCAAAAACATTCAGTACTTC. It specifies CASSYRAGPLAKNIQYF.

This clonotype has ten or more counts. The chain recombines TRBV6-2 or TRBV6-3 with TRBJ2-2; 15 nucleotides agree with TRBD2. This CDR3 spans 17 amino acids. Germline values: CDR1 MNHEY, CDR2 SVGEGT. The V and J ends lost 5 bases and 3 bases, in that order; junction bases with no gene match: 4. The CDR3, as DNA: TGTGCCAGCAGTGGACTAGCGGGAGGGCCGGACACCGGGGAGCTGTTTTTT. Protein sequence: CASSGLAGGPDTGELFF.

This clonotype was found many times. V is TRBV5-1 and J is TRBJ1-1, with D possibly being TRBD1 (5 bases). The CDR3 runs 13 residues. Germline V CDR1 and CDR2: SGHRS, YFSETQ. The germline V and J ends were trimmed by 2 bases and 1 base, with 6 bases remaining between them. The DNA of the CDR3 is TGCGCCAGCAGCTTCCAGGGGAACACTGAAGCTTTCTTT. Amino acid sequence: CASSFQGNTEAFF.

The chain carries TRBV5-1 and TRBJ2-7; TRBD1 aligns across 7 bases. Germline V lookup: CDR1 SGHRS, CDR2 YFSETQ. V shed 1 base and J 3 bases; nucleotides not matched to a gene: 7. This CDR3 has 15 residues. The CDR3 DNA is TGCGCCAGCAGCTTGACGGGGACAGTCGACTACGAGCAGTACTTC. Encoded protein: CASSLTGTVDYEQYF.

This clonotype has at least ten counts. The chain employs TRBV20-1 and TRBJ2-4, with 11 positions matching TRBD1. This CDR3 is built from 15 residues. J lost 5 bases, V lost 6 bases, and 9 bases had no gene match. CDR1 and CDR2 from the germline V gene are DFQATT and SNEGSKA (reference sequence). CDR3 residues: CSAAPGTGGENIQYF. The CDR3 DNA is TGCAGTGCGGCACCCGGGACAGGGGGGGAAAACATTCAGTACTTC.

Points on this clonotype: A much larger clonotype is one base distant, so this may be a read error. Here the CDR3 omits its conserved ending phenylalanine or tryptophan, so a read error is the likely source. This sequence joins TRBV6-1 and TRBJ1-5; D is undetermined. Trimming cost V 8 bases and J 2 bases, with 10 bases left between them. The CDR3 has 13 amino acids. From germline, CDR1 is MNHNS and CDR2 SASEGT. The CDR3 sequence is CASRLDGNQPQHS. The CDR3 DNA reads as TGTGCCAGCCGATTGGATGGCAATCAGCCCCAGCATTCT.

The sample holds many counts of this clonotype. The chain uses TRBV12-3 or TRBV12-4 and TRBJ1-2; TRBD1 might be the D (5 bases). The V gene lost 1 base and the J gene lost 3 bases, with 6 bases spanning the gap. The length of the CDR3 is 13 residues. CDR3 DNA: TGTGCCAGCAGTTTAGGCAGGGACTATGGCTACACCTTC. It specifies CASSLGRDYGYTF.

The chain is built from TRBV5-1 and TRBJ2-3; 9 nucleotides align to TRBD1. The trim removed 7 bases at V and 2 bases at J, leaving 2 bases unmatched. The CDR3 is 13 residues long. Per the germline V gene, CDR1 is SGHRS and CDR2 is YFSETQ. For the CDR3, the DNA is TGCGCCAGCGGGACAGGGTACACAGATACGCAGTATTTT. Amino acids: CASGTGYTDTQYF.

This clonotype was picked up many times. The chain combines TRBV10-3 with TRBJ1-1, with D maybe TRBD1 (6 bases). The CDR3 contains 15 residues. The V and J ends lost 0 bases and 0 bases respectively, with 8 bases between them. Germline V gene sequence: CDR1 ENHRY, CDR2 SYGVKD. In DNA, the CDR3 is TGTGCCATCAGTGAGTCTTCAGGGGTGAACACTGAAGCTTTCTTT. Its protein product is CAISESSGVNTEAFF.

This clonotype has at least ten counts. The gene calls are TRBV7-7 and TRBJ2-1; 11 positions agree with TRBD2. The CDR3 has 15 amino acids. Germline lookup yields CDR1 SSHAT and CDR2 FNYEAQ (reference sequence). V lost 5 bases and J lost 5; bases outside the gene matches: 5. CDR3 sequence: CASSPGTSGDNEQFF. CDR3 nucleotide sequence: TGTGCCAGCAGCCCCGGGACTAGCGGAGACAATGAGCAGTTCTTC.

In this sample, this clonotype turned up a few times. The rearrangement links TRBV12-3 or TRBV12-4 to TRBJ2-7; TRBD1 agrees at 7 bases. V shed 4 bases, J shed 4 bases, and the junction held 7 bases outside the gene matches. The CDR3 is made up of 14 amino acids. The CDR3 DNA reads as TGTGCCAGCAGTTCCACCGGGACAGAGTACGAGCAGTACTTC. Translation: CASSSTGTEYEQYF.

A remark on this clonotype: This clone may be a read error of a much larger clone one base away. The genes are TRBV12-3 or TRBV12-4 and TRBJ1-1; D gene ambiguous. The CDR3 extends over 15 amino acids. Trimming took 6 bases from V and 2 from J, leaving 16 bases between them. The CDR3 DNA sequence: TGTGCCAGCAGCCATAGACCTTCCATAAACACTGAAGCTTTCTTT. Residues: CASSHRPSINTEAFF.

This clonotype showed up many times. The gene calls are TRBV6-1 and TRBJ2-2; D ambiguous. Germline V gene lookup returns CDR1 MNHNS and CDR2 SASEGT. Trimming left V 6 bases short and J 4 bases short, with 9 bases between. CDR3 length: 13 residues. The CDR3 sequence: CASRSPGTGELFF. The DNA for the CDR3 is TGTGCCAGCAGATCCCCAGGCACCGGGGAGCTGTTTTTT.

Many counts were recorded for this clonotype. The chain carries TRBV5-6 and TRBJ2-5; TRBD2 matches at 15 bases. Trimming removed 3 bases from V and 3 bases from J; junction bases left unmatched: 3. Germline CDR1 and CDR2: SGHDT and YYEEEE. The CDR3 is 16 residues long. CDR3 residues: CASSSWTSGREETQYF. Here the CDR3 DNA reads TGTGCCAGCAGCTCCTGGACTAGCGGGAGGGAAGAGACCCAGTACTTC.

The chain couples TRBV20-1 to TRBJ1-1; a possible D gene is TRBD1 (5 bases). CDR3 length: 14 residues. V was cut by 4 bases and J by 5 bases, with 17 bases left in between. The V gene's germline CDR1 is DFQATT and CDR2 SNEGSKA (reference sequence). For the CDR3, the DNA is TGCAGTGCTAAAAAGGGGAGTGGAGGTACTGAAGCTTTCTTT. Residues: CSAKKGSGGTEAFF.

At least ten counts were recorded for this clonotype. The chain is built from TRBV7-3 and TRBJ2-3; D may be TRBD2 (6 bases). Trimming left V 5 bases short and J 0 bases short, with 15 bases between. The length of the CDR3 is 16 residues. CDR1 SGHTA and CDR2 FQGTGA come from the germline V gene. Here the CDR3 reads CASSKGLQASTDTQYF. The DNA for the CDR3 is TGTGCCAGCAGCAAAGGACTACAGGCTAGCACAGATACGCAGTATTTT.

In this sample, this clonotype turned up a few times. J is TRBJ2-5 and V is TRBV28; perhaps D is TRBD1 or TRBD2 (6 bases each). Trimming stripped 6 bases from V and 3 bases from J, with 20 bases between. Per the germline V gene, CDR1 is MDHEN and CDR2 is SYDVKM. The CDR3 covers 16 residues. CDR3 sequence reads: CASSPSGGFEEETQYF. The CDR3, as DNA: TGTGCCAGCAGCCCCTCCGGGGGCTTTGAAGAAGAGACCCAGTACTTC.

In this sample, this clonotype turned up once. CDR3 amino acids: CSARRGRDTEAFF. In nucleotides, the CDR3 is TGCAGTGCTAGGAGGGGGCGGGACACTGAAGCTTTCTTT. The chain recombines TRBV20-1 with TRBJ1-1; 7 bases agree with TRBD1. Germline CDR1 and CDR2: DFQATT and SNEGSKA (reference sequence). Trimming cost V 3 bases and J 3 bases; bases outside gene matches: 4. CDR3 size: 13 residues.

This clonotype was observed many times. V is TRBV20-1 and J is TRBJ2-3; no firm D call. Deletions cut 2 bases from V and 0 bases from J, with 9 bases between. Germline V gene data show CDR1 as DFQATT and CDR2 as SNEGSKA (reference sequence). The CDR3 extends over 14 amino acids. As DNA, the CDR3 is TGCAGTGCTAGAACCGGGTCTAGCACAGATACGCAGTATTTT. It encodes CSARTGSSTDTQYF.

This clonotype was counted between two and nine times. A much larger clone differs from this one at a single base, so this may be a read error. This rearrangement joins TRBV20-1 to TRBJ2-5; 8 nucleotides agree with TRBD1. CDR3 size: 11 residues. Germline V gives CDR1 DFQATT, CDR2 SNEGSKA (reference sequence). CDR3 coding DNA: TGCAGCGGACAGGGCCAAGAGACCCAGTACTTC. Translating gives CSGQGQETQYF.

Only a few counts were recorded for this clonotype. The chain has TRBV3-1 and TRBJ2-1; 7 nucleotides agree with TRBD1. Looked up from germline, CDR1 is LGHDT and CDR2 is YNNKEL (reference sequence). Trimming took 10 bases from V and 5 from J; bases not matched to a gene: 14. CDR3 size: 15 residues. The CDR3 is CATSLPGQWDNEQFF. The DNA for the CDR3 is TGTGCCACCTCCCTCCCGGGACAGTGGGACAATGAGCAGTTCTTC.

This clonotype was detected a few times. The rearrangement uses TRBV7-4 and TRBJ2-4; TRBD2 matches 10 bases. Germline CDR1 SGHVT, CDR2 SQSDAQ. There are 18 residues in the CDR3. V was clipped by 3 bases and J by 3 bases; unmatched bases: 11. The CDR3 sequence: CASSLGLAGVIGKNIQYF. The CDR3 DNA sequence: TGTGCCAGCAGCTTGGGCCTAGCGGGAGTCATTGGCAAAAACATTCAGTACTTC.

This clonotype occurred many times. This chain connects TRBV10-3 to TRBJ1-1, with D possibly matching TRBD1 (6 bases). Per germline, CDR1 ENHRY and CDR2 SYGVKD. CDR3 length: 13 amino acids. Deletions cut 4 bases from V and 5 bases from J, with 11 bases between. CDR3 coding DNA: TGTGCCATCAGTGCACAGGGAGGGACTGAAGCTTTCTTT. Translation gives CAISAQGGTEAFF.

This clonotype has at least ten counts. The chain couples TRBV20-1 to TRBJ2-1; the match to TRBD1 covers 7 bases. The V gene's germline CDR1 is DFQATT and CDR2 SNEGSKA (reference sequence). The CDR3 has 14 amino acids. Trimming cost V 0 bases and J 4 bases; bases outside gene matches: 3. DNA for the CDR3: TGCAGTGCTAGAGATACAGGGGCTTACAATGAGCAGTTCTTC. It codes for CSARDTGAYNEQFF.

The CDR3 DNA reads as TGTGCCACCAGTGAACGCCTGGAGCTGTTTTTT. This codes for CATSERLELFF. The V gene is TRBV24-1, the J gene TRBJ2-2, with D hard to call. This CDR3 is 11 amino acids long. Germline V CDR1 and CDR2: KGHDR, SFDVKD. The V end lost 4 bases, the J end lost 10 bases, and 6 bases lay between the germline ends.

This clonotype turned up a few times. This chain links TRBV27 with TRBJ2-7; D may be TRBD2 (5 bases). CDR3 length: 13 amino acids. The ends were cut back, 3 bases at V and 6 bases at J, with 12 bases in the middle. Germline V gene lookup returns CDR1 MNHEY and CDR2 SMNVEV (reference sequence). The CDR3 spells CASSFPSSGEQYF. For the CDR3, the DNA is TGTGCCAGCAGTTTCCCTAGCTCGGGCGAGCAGTACTTC.